This is a list of T cell receptor beta chains from one sample in a study of T cell responses to AZD1222 COVID-19 vaccine. Here immunoSEQ multiplex PCR was the method, and the copy in TCRdb shows in-frame clones only, minus some. The sample records over 85,000 clones, approximately 84% being singletons. The source was peripheral blood, collected 28 days after the second AZD1222 dose. Receptors were obtained from an adult who received the AZD1222 COVID-19 vaccine. CDR3s include the opening cysteine and the closing phenylalanine or tryptophan. D genes are given only for firm matches. Clone size, where shown, is once, few, many, or a class for clones that have expanded.

size | J | V | D | CDR3 | DNA
. | TRBJ2-3 | TRBV5-3 | . | CAGDLTDTQYF | TGTGCCGGGGACCTCACAGATACGCAGTATTTT
. | TRBJ1-6 | TRBV7-9 | . | CASSLVNSYSPLHF | TGTGCCAGCAGCTTAGTAAACAGCTATTCACCCCTCCACTTT
. | TRBJ2-3 | TRBV29-1 | . | CSVTGAFPSSTDTQYF | TGCAGCGTTACGGGGGCCTTCCCGTCCAGCACAGATACGCAGTATTTT
. | TRBJ1-5 | TRBV19 | TRBD1 | CASRGTGGLYQPQHF | TGTGCCAGTAGAGGGACAGGGGGCCTGTACCAGCCCCAGCATTTT
. | TRBJ2-7 | TRBV1 | . | CTSSLTGGAGGPYEQYF | TGCACCAGCAGCCTCACCGGAGGAGCGGGGGGTCCCTACGAGCAGTACTTC
. | TRBJ2-5 | TRBV29-1 | . | CSVEESGNGQETQYF | TGCAGCGTTGAAGAGTCAGGAAATGGCCAAGAGACCCAGTACTTC
few | TRBJ2-2 | TRBV11-2 | . | CASSFWVGVSGELFF | TGTGCCAGCAGCTTTTGGGTGGGAGTAAGCGGGGAGCTGTTTTTT
. | TRBJ1-1 | TRBV7-2 | . | CASSLVVGKGTEAFF | TGTGCCAGCAGCTTGGTTGTGGGAAAGGGGACTGAAGCTTTCTTT
. | TRBJ1-3 | TRBV5-1 | . | CASSLVGSSGNTIYF | TGCGCCAGCAGCTTGGTGGGTAGCTCTGGAAACACCATATATTTT
. | TRBJ2-6 | TRBV10-2 | . | CASSESMGGLAGANVLTF | TGCGCCAGCAGTGAGTCGATGGGAGGACTCGCTGGGGCCAACGTCCTGACTTTC
few | TRBJ2-3 | TRBV21-1 | . | CASSTLAPPKRDTQYF | TGTGCCAGCAGCACGCTAGCTCCCCCTAAGAGGGATACGCAGTATTTT
. | TRBJ1-2 | TRBV19 | . | CASSIRGADGYTF | TGTGCCAGTAGTATTCGGGGGGCAGATGGCTACACCTTC
. | TRBJ1-2 | TRBV6-5 | . | CASSYSSEGNYGYTF | TGTGCCAGCAGTTACTCGAGTGAGGGGAACTATGGCTACACCTTC
. | TRBJ2-7 | TRBV28 | . | CASSLYGVYEQYF | TGTGCCAGCAGTTTATACGGGGTGTACGAGCAGTACTTC
. | TRBJ1-1 | TRBV6-5 | . | CASSYLSTDTEAFF | TGTGCCAGCAGTTACCTTTCGACGGACACTGAAGCTTTCTTT
. | TRBJ2-2 | TRBV13 | . | CASSSTLAGELFF | TGTGCCAGCAGCTCCACCCTGGCCGGGGAGCTGTTTTTT
. | TRBJ2-7 | TRBV5-1 | TRBD1 | CASSKNRDSAYEQYF | TGCGCCAGCAGCAAAAACCGGGACAGCGCCTACGAGCAGTACTTC
. | TRBJ1-2 | TRBV5-1 | . | CASSPGHENPYGYTF | TGCGCCAGCAGCCCGGGACATGAAAACCCCTATGGCTACACCTTC
few | TRBJ2-7 | TRBV20-1 | TRBD2 | CSARGGGTTSYEQYF | TGCAGTGCTCGTGGAGGCGGGACTACATCCTACGAGCAGTACTTC
. | TRBJ1-4 | TRBV5-1 | TRBD1 | CASQTGATNEKLFF | TGCGCCAGCCAAACAGGGGCAACTAATGAAAAACTGTTTTTT
. | TRBJ1-1 | TRBV7-6 | . | CASSGGTDTEAFF | TGTGCCAGCAGCGGCGGGACGGACACTGAAGCTTTCTTT
. | TRBJ1-2 | TRBV6-5 | . | CASSRDGVSYTF | TGTGCCAGCAGTCGGGACGGCGTGAGCTACACCTTC
. | TRBJ1-1 | TRBV6-5 | . | CASRWEGDTEAFF | TGTGCCAGCAGATGGGAGGGGGACACTGAAGCTTTCTTT
. | TRBJ2-1 | TRBV5-1 | TRBD2 | CASSLASGGPLNEQFF | TGCGCCAGCAGCTTGGCTAGCGGGGGGCCCCTGAATGAGCAGTTCTTC
. | TRBJ2-7 | TRBV4-3 | TRBD1 | CASSQEWTGYEQYF | TGCGCCAGCAGCCAAGAGTGGACAGGATACGAGCAGTACTTC
. | TRBJ2-7 | TRBV6-5 | TRBD1 | CASTSGTGAYEQYF | TGTGCCAGCACTTCCGGGACAGGCGCATACGAGCAGTACTTC
. | TRBJ2-3 | TRBV29-1 | . | CSVGRQARDTQYF | TGCAGCGTTGGTCGGCAAGCGAGAGATACGCAGTATTTT
. | TRBJ2-1 | TRBV7-9 | . | CASGGHNEQFF | TGTGCCAGCGGAGGACACAATGAGCAGTTCTTC
. | TRBJ2-7 | TRBV7-9 | . | CASSSSGTPAEQYF | TGTGCCAGCAGCTCATCCGGGACTCCGGCGGAGCAGTACTTC